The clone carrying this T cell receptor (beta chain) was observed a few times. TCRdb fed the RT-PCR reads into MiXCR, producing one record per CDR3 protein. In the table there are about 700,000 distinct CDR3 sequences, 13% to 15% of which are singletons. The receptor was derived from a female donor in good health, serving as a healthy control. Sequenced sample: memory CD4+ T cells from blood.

The DNA of the CDR3 is TGTGCCAGCAGCGTATGTAAACCGAATCCGGACGGAGAACCCTCCTACGAGCAGTACTTC. Amino acids: CASSVCKPNPDGEPSYEQYF. The rearrangement links TRBV9 to TRBJ2-7, with D unresolved. The germline V gene has CDR1 SGDLS and CDR2 YYNGEE. Trimming pared 1 base from V and 0 bases from J, leaving 26 bases between. The CDR3 extends over 20 amino acids.